Listed below are T cell receptor beta chains from one sample, sequenced in a study of cytomegalovirus exposure and HLA in healthy donors. Sequenced by immunoSEQ multiplex PCR; TCRdb stores in-frame clones only, minus some. Of some 180,000 clones listed, around nine tenths are singletons. The material sequenced was PBMCs. The origin of the receptors is a man aged 30 to 45 in good health and CMV-seropositive. Each CDR3 is given with its conserved first and last residue. D genes are given only for firm matches. Clone size is given for some rows only: seen once, a few or many times, or a class if the clone is expanded.

NA TRBD1 TRBJ1-3 TRBV30 TGTGCCTGGAGGGACAGGGCCTTCTCTGGAAACACCATATATTTT CAWRDRAFSGNTIYF
NA TRBD1 TRBJ1-1 TRBV5-4 TGTGCCAGCAGCTTGACCAGGGGGACTGAAGCTTTCTTT CASSLTRGTEAFF
NA NA TRBJ1-1 TRBV6-5 TGTGCCAGCACCTCCTCGTGGAGGGCGAACACTGAAGCTTTCTTT CASTSSWRANTEAFF
NA NA TRBJ2-1 TRBV5-1 TGCGCCAGCAGCATCCTAGACTGGGATGAGCAGTTCTTC CASSILDWDEQFF
NA NA TRBJ1-4 TRBV4-3 TGCGCCAGCAGCCAACACGGCCTTTTGGAAAAACTGTTTTTT CASSQHGLLEKLFF
NA NA TRBJ2-5 TRBV15 TGTGCCACCAGCAGAGAGACGGGGACATCGACCCAGTACTTC CATSRETGTSTQYF
NA NA TRBJ2-1 TRBV6-6 TGTGCCAGCAGTTACTCCCCTCCCAACAATGAGCAGTTCTTC CASSYSPPNNEQFF
NA TRBD1 TRBJ1-4 TRBV2 TGTGCCAGCAGAGCCGGGACAGCAAGCGAAAAACTGTTTTTT CASRAGTASEKLFF
NA NA TRBJ1-2 TRBV2 TGTGCCAGCAGTGACACGGGGGCGAACTATGGCTACACCTTC CASSDTGANYGYTF
NA NA TRBJ2-1 TRBV6-5 TGTGCCAGCAGTTACTCGTCTGGTGTCCATGAGCAGTTCTTC CASSYSSGVHEQFF
few NA TRBJ1-2 TRBV29-1 TGCAGCGTCCGGGACACTCAGAACTATGGCTACACCTTC CSVRDTQNYGYTF
NA TRBD2 TRBJ2-7 TRBV7-9 TGTGCCAGCAGCCCCCCTCCCAGGTTGGGACTAGCGGCATCCTACGAGCAGTACTTC CASSPPPRLGLAASYEQYF
NA NA TRBJ2-1 TRBV9 TGTGCCAGCAGCGGAGGAGGGCCGGTTGAGCAGTTCTTC CASSGGGPVEQFF
NA NA TRBJ2-7 TRBV28 TGTGCCAGCAGCTGGACGGGCTACGAGCAGTACTTC CASSWTGYEQYF
NA NA TRBJ2-1 TRBV11-3 TGTGCCAGCAGCTTGGGGGTTTGGGATGAGCAGTTCTTC CASSLGVWDEQFF
NA NA TRBJ2-7 TRBV7-6 TGTGCCAGCAGCCCAGGTGGTGGACCCTACGAGCAGTACTTC CASSPGGGPYEQYF
NA NA TRBJ1-5 TRBV7-8 TGTGCCAGCAGCTTAGGGGCAGGGGTGATCAATCAGCCCCAGCATTTT CASSLGAGVINQPQHF
NA NA TRBJ1-1 TRBV2 TGTGCCAGCACGGTCACCCCATGGGGCACTGAAGCTTTCTTT CASTVTPWGTEAFF
NA NA TRBJ1-5 TRBV18 TGTGCCAGCTCACCAAGGCCAGGGCCGGGTCAGCCCCAGCATTTT CASSPRPGPGQPQHF
few NA TRBJ2-7 TRBV5-1 TGCGCCAGCAGCCTCAATCCGGGATCTACCTACGAGCAGTACTTC CASSLNPGSTYEQYF
few NA TRBJ2-7 TRBV27 TGTGCCAGCAGGGGGGATGACTACGAGCAGTACTTC CASRGDDYEQYF
NA TRBD1 TRBJ1-2 TRBV11-2 TGTGCCAGCAGCGCCCCCGGGACAGGGAGGCACTATGGCTACACCTTC CASSAPGTGRHYGYTF
once TRBD1 TRBJ2-3 TRBV19 TGTGCCAGCCAGGGGACAGGGACGACAGATACGCAGTATTTT CASQGTGTTDTQYF
NA NA TRBJ2-1 TRBV28 TGTGCCATCAGGGCGCCCACCTACAATGAGCAGTTCTTC CAIRAPTYNEQFF
NA NA TRBJ1-2 TRBV4-3 TGCGCCAGCAGCCAAGACAGCTATGGCTACACCTTC CASSQDSYGYTF
NA NA TRBJ1-2 TRBV29-1 TGCAGCGTTGAAGGCCAGATGATCGGCTACACCTTC CSVEGQMIGYTF
NA TRBD1 TRBJ2-7 TRBV27 TGTGCCAGCAGTTTATTGGGGACAGCCTCCTACGAGCAGTACTTC CASSLLGTASYEQYF
NA NA TRBJ2-1 TRBV5-1 TGCGCCAGCACCCACGGAGGTAACAATGAGCAGTTCTTC CASTHGGNNEQFF
NA TRBD2 TRBJ2-7 TRBV27 TGTGCCAGCAGTTTATTACTAGCGGGAGCCGGGCAGTACTTC CASSLLLAGAGQYF
NA NA TRBJ2-7 TRBV7-6 TGTGCCAGCAGCAAGTACCAGGGTGGCGAGCAGTACTTC CASSKYQGGEQYF
NA NA TRBJ2-7 TRBV4-2 TGTGCCAGCAGCCAAGCGGGGCGGGCATCCTACGAGCAGTACTTC CASSQAGRASYEQYF
NA NA TRBJ1-1 TRBV15 TGTGCCACCAGCAGAGAGGCAGCAACTGAAGCTTTCTTT CATSREAATEAFF
NA NA TRBJ1-3 TRBV7-2 TGTGCCAGCAGCTCCACAGGGACCTCTGGAAACACCATATATTTT CASSSTGTSGNTIYF
once NA TRBJ1-4 TRBV6-5 TGTGCCAGCAGTTTTACGGGGGGCCGACTTAATGAAAAACTGTTTTTT CASSFTGGRLNEKLFF
NA TRBD1 TRBJ2-5 TRBV5-1 TGCGCCAGCAGCTTGCAATCAGGGGGTACGAAGACCCAGTACTTC CASSLQSGGTKTQYF
once NA TRBJ1-2 TRBV23-1 TGCGCCAGCAGTCAATCGTGCACGTCCGTAGACTTTTATGGCTACACCTTC CASSQSCTSVDFYGYTF
NA TRBD1 TRBJ2-3 TRBV6-5 TGTGCCAGCAGTAGAAGGACAGGGGGAACAGATACGCAGTATTTT CASSRRTGGTDTQYF
NA NA TRBJ1-2 TRBV5-6 TGTGCCAGCAGCAGTGGGTTGGACTATGGCTACACCTTC CASSSGLDYGYTF
NA TRBD1 TRBJ2-7 TRBV6-1 TGTGCCAGCAGTGCCCCAATAACAGGGGAAACAACCTACGAGCAGTACTTC CASSAPITGETTYEQYF
NA NA TRBJ2-2 TRBV29-1 TGCAGCGCTGACGGACGGTTCGCGAACACCGGGGAGCTGTTTTTT CSADGRFANTGELFF
NA TRBD1 TRBJ1-2 TRBV9 TGTGCCAGCAGCCCCCAAGACAGGGTAAACTATGGCTACACCTTC CASSPQDRVNYGYTF
few NA TRBJ2-2 TRBV2 TGTGCCAGCAGAAGACAAGACACCGGGGAGCTGTTTTTT CASRRQDTGELFF
NA NA TRBJ1-4 TRBV4-1 TGCGCCAGCAGCCCCGGGCCGCAGGGTGCAACTAATGAAAAACTGTTTTTT CASSPGPQGATNEKLFF
NA TRBD2 TRBJ2-5 TRBV7-6 TGTGCCAGCAGCTCCCGGCGGACTAGCGGGGGCCAAGAGACCCAGTACTTC CASSSRRTSGGQETQYF
once TRBD1 TRBJ2-7 TRBV7-8 TGTGCCAGCTTACCAAGGGGGCAGACCCCTAACGAGCAGTACTTC CASLPRGQTPNEQYF
NA TRBD2 TRBJ2-5 TRBV28 TGTGCCAGCACCCAAAGATTTCTAGCGGGAGGGCAAGAGACCCAGTACTTC CASTQRFLAGGQETQYF
NA TRBD1 TRBJ2-4 TRBV9 TGTGCCAGCAGCGTAGGCCCAGGGGGCGGGGTAAACATTCAGTACTTC CASSVGPGGGVNIQYF
NA NA TRBJ1-5 TRBV4-1 TGCGCCAGCAGCCAAGATTTCACACTAAAATTGAATCAGCCCCAGCATTTT CASSQDFTLKLNQPQHF
many TRBD1 TRBJ2-7 TRBV11-1 TGTGCCAGCAGCCGACAGGGGGCGCGCGACGAGCAGTACTTC CASSRQGARDEQYF
NA NA TRBJ2-7 TRBV7-9 TGTGCCAGCAGCTTAGGTGGCATTTCCTACGAGCAGTACTTC CASSLGGISYEQYF
few TRBD1 TRBJ2-5 TRBV29-1 TGCAGCGTTGAAGCGGACAGGGCCGTTGCGACCCAGTACTTC CSVEADRAVATQYF
NA NA TRBJ2-5 TRBV5-4 TGTGCCAGCAGCTCCAGAACGACAGGAACGAGGCCGACCCAGTACTTC CASSSRTTGTRPTQYF
once NA TRBJ1-6 TRBV6-5 TGTGCCAGCAGTCCAGACAGACCAGACTCTTCACCCCTCCACTTT CASSPDRPDSSPLHF
NA NA TRBJ1-4 TRBV9 TGTGCCAGCAGCGCTTCGGGGAGAGAAAAACTGTTTTTT CASSASGREKLFF
NA TRBD1 TRBJ2-1 TRBV2 TGTGCCAGCAGGCCGGGACAGGCAACCTACAATGAGCAGTTCTTC CASRPGQATYNEQFF
NA NA TRBJ1-2 TRBV28 TGTGCCAGCAGAGATTACAGGGAAACCTATGGCTACACCTTC CASRDYRETYGYTF
few NA TRBJ2-7 TRBV28 TGTGCCAGCCGCCAGGGGGGATCCTACGAGCAGTACTTC CASRQGGSYEQYF
NA NA TRBJ2-1 TRBV6-5 TGTGCCAGCAGTTCTTCAGGTGAGCAGTTCTTC CASSSSGEQFF
NA NA TRBJ1-5 TRBV28 TGTGCCAGCAGTCGTAATCAGCCCCAGCATTTT CASSRNQPQHF